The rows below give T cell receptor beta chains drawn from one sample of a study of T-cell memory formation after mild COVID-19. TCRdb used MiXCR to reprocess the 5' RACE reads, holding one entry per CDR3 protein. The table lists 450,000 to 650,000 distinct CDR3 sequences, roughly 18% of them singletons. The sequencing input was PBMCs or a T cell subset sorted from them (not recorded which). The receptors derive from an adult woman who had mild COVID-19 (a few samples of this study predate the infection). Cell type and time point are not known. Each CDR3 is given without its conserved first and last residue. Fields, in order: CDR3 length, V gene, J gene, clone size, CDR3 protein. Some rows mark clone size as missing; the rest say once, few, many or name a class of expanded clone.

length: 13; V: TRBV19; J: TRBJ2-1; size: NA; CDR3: ASSASSASYNEQF
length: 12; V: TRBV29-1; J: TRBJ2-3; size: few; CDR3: SVLGREARDTQY
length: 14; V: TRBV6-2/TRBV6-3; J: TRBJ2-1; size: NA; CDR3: ASSYEPPPGLATQF
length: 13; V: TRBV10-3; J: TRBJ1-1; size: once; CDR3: AISEMTGANTEAF
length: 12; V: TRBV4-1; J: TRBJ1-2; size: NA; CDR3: ASSQGSAGYGYT
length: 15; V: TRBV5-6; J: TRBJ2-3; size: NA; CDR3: ASSLTGGLPSTDTQY
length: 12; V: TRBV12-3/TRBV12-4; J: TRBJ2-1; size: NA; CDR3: ASRTGGSYNEQF
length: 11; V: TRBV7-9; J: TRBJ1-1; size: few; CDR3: ASSLEGVTEAF
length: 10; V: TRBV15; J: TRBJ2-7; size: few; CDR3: ATSRETGAEY
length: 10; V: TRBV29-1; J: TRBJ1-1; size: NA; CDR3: SVEIWGTEAF
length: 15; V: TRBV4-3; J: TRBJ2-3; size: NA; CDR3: ASSQAQGGLWADTQY
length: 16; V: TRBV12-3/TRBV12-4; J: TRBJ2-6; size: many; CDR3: ASSFWSRGLSGANVLT
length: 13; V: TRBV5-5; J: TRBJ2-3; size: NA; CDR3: ASSLRRLAWDTQY
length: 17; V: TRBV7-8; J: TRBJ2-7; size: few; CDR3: ASSLEMLWMGQGTYEQY
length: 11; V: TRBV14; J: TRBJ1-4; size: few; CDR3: ASSHDLWEKLF
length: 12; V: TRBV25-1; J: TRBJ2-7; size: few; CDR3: ASSEPGLSYEQY
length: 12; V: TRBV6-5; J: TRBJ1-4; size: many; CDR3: ASSTTGVNEKLF
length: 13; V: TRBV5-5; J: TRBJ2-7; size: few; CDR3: ASSLVRGATYEQY
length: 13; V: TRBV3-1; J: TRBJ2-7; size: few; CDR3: ASSSSHAGYYEQY
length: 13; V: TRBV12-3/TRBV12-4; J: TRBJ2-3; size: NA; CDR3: ASTRSGASTDTQY
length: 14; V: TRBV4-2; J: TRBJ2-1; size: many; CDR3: ASSQVSGREDNEQF
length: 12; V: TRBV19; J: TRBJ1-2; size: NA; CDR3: ASSKREGGYGYT
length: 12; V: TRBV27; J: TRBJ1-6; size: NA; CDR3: ASSPRGQGSPLH
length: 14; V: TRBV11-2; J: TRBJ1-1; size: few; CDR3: ASSLMQGARQTEAF
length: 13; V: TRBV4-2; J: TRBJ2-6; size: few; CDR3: ASSQGDTGANVLT
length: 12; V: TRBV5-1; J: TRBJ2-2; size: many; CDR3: ASRAGDRTGELF
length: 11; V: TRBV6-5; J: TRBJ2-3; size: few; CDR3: ASSRTGIDTQY
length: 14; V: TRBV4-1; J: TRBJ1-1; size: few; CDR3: ASSQEGTGVGTEAF
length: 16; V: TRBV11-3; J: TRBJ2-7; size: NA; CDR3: ASSLEANREASWYEQY
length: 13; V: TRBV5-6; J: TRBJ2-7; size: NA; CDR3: ATGRTGTGFYEQY
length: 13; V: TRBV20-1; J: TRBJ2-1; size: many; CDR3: SASSGRGRGDEQF
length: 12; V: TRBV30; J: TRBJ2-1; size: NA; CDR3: AWSVQAGYHEQF
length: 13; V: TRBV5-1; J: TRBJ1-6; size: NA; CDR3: ASSYGTGWNSPLH
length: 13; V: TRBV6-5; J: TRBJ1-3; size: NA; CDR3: ASSLTPFSGNTIY
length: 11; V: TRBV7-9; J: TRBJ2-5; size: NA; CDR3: ASSKTRQETQY
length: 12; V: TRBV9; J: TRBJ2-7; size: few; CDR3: ASSPQRGTYEQY
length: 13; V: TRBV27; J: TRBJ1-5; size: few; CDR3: ASSSTGTNNQPQH
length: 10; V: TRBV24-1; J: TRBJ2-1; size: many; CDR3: ATSESDNEQF
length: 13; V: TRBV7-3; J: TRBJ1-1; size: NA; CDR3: ASSPRPTRGTEAF
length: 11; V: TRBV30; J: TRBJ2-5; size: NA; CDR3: AWSVGGPETQY
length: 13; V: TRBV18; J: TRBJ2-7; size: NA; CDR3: ASSPSAGGSYEQY